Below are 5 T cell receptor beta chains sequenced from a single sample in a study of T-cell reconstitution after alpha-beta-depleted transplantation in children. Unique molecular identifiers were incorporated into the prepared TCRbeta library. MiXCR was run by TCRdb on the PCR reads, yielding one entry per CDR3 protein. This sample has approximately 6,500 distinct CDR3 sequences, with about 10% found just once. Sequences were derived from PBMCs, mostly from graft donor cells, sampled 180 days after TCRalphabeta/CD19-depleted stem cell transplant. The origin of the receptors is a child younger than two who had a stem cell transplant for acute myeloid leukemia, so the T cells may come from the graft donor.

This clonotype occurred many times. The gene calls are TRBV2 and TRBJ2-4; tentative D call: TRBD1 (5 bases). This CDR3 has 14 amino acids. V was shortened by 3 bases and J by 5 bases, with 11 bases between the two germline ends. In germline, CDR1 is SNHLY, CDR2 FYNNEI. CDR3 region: CASSEPRGENIQYF. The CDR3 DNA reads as TGTGCCAGCAGTGAGCCAAGGGGTGAAAACATTCAGTACTTC.

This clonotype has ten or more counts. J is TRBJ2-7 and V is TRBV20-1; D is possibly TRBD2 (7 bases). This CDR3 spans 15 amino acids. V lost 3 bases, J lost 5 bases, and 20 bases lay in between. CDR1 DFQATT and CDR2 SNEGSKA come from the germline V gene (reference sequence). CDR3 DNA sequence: TGCAGTGCTAGTGGTGCCACGGGGGGCGGAAACGAGCAGTACTTC. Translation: CSASGATGGGNEQYF.

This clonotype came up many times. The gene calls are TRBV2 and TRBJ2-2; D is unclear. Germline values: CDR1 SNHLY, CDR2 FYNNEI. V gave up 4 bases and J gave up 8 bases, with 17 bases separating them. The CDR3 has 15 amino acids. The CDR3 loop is CASSVRPAGSGELFF. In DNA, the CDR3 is TGTGCCAGCAGTGTTCGTCCCGCCGGATCTGGGGAGCTGTTTTTT.

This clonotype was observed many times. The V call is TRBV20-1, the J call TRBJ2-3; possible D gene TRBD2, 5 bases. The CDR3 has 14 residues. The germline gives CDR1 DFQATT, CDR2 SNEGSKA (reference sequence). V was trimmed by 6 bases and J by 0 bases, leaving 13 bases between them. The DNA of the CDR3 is TGCAGTGCCCGGAGGCCCACTAGCACAGATACGCAGTATTTT. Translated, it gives CSARRPTSTDTQYF.

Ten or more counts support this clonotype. The CDR3 coding sequence is TGTGCCTGGAGTGTGCCTCGCTACGAGCAGTACTTC. It translates to CAWSVPRYEQYF. This chain uses TRBV30 with TRBJ2-7; D ambiguous. The CDR3 has 12 residues. The V gene lost 0 bases and the J gene lost 3 bases, with 6 bases spanning the gap. Looked up from germline, CDR1 is GTSNPN and CDR2 is SVGIG (reference sequence).